The 24 T cell receptor beta chains below were found in one sample sequenced in a study of shared clonotypes between healthy human individuals. The table came from immunoSEQ multiplex PCR; TCRdb's copy has only in-frame clones and leaves some out. There are over 2,000,000 clones in the sample; roughly 95% occur only once, and 1.5% to 2% lies in the top ten. Naive CD8 cells lacked CD45RO and underwent positive selection for CCR7, leaving out terminally differentiated effector memory CD45RA+ cells. Material: naive CD8+ T cells from PBMCs. Receptors were obtained from a man between 18 and 29 years old in good health. Some clones in this sample may be carry-over from other donors' samples.

The chain carries TRBV5-5 and TRBJ1-2; no clear D gene. Germline V CDR1 and CDR2: SGHKS, YYEKEE (reference sequence). V gave up 0 bases and J gave up 6 bases, with 12 bases separating them. The CDR3 contains 14 residues. CDR3 DNA: TGTGCCAGCAGCTTGGACCGGGCAGGTAATGGCTACACCTTC. Its translation: CASSLDRAGNGYTF.

This chain joins TRBV27 and TRBJ2-3; D remains ambiguous. The CDR3 is made up of 15 amino acids. Per the germline V gene, CDR1 is MNHEY and CDR2 is SMNVEV (reference sequence). Trimming removed 5 bases from V and 2 bases from J, with 14 bases in between. The CDR3 DNA follows: TGTGCCAGCAGTGGTCCTAGGCCGAACACAGATACGCAGTATTTT. It encodes CASSGPRPNTDTQYF.

Turning to this clone: The sample carries other DNA sequences with the same CDR3. This chain uses TRBV7-8 with TRBJ2-3, with no clear D. V was clipped by 5 bases and J by 6 bases, with 9 bases between them. The CDR3 extends over 12 amino acids. The germline V gene has CDR1 SGHVS and CDR2 FQNEAQ. The CDR3 DNA is TGTGCCAGCAGCCCATTCAGTGATACGCAGTATTTT. It codes for CASSPFSDTQYF.

This clone was seen a single time. This sequence joins TRBV28 and TRBJ1-1; 10 bases match TRBD1. The CDR3 runs to 16 residues. With V trimmed by 7 bases and J by 1 base, 9 bases remained unmatched. Germline assignment: CDR1 MDHEN and CDR2 SYDVKM. CDR3 DNA sequence: TGTGCCAGCACCCCCGGACAGGGGGTGGGGAACACTGAAGCTTTCTTT. It codes for CASTPGQGVGNTEAFF.

The chain recombines TRBV4-2 with TRBJ2-7, with 9 bases aligning to TRBD2. V was pared by 0 bases and J by 3 bases, with 9 bases of the junction left unmatched. CDR3 length: 17 residues. Germline CDR1 is LGHNA and CDR2 is YNFKEQ. The CDR3 reads CASSQDLFAGGFYEQYF. CDR3 nucleotides: TGTGCCAGCAGCCAAGATCTTTTTGCGGGAGGGTTCTACGAGCAGTACTTC.

The rearrangement uses TRBV27 and TRBJ2-7; 9 bases agree with TRBD2. Germline assignment: CDR1 MNHEY and CDR2 SMNVEV (reference sequence). V shed 3 bases, J shed 4 bases, and the junction held 13 bases outside the gene matches. The CDR3 is made up of 17 amino acids. The CDR3 nucleotides read TGTGCCAGCAGTTTTTTGGGCGGTGCGGGAGGGCCGTACGAGCAGTACTTC. Amino acid sequence: CASSFLGGAGGPYEQYF.

V is TRBV19 and J is TRBJ2-5, with no clear D. This CDR3 has 14 amino acids. Germline V gives CDR1 LNHDA, CDR2 SQIVND (reference sequence). V gave up 5 bases and J gave up 5 bases, with 15 bases separating them. CDR3 DNA: TGTGCCAGTAGTTTTGGCGGAGCAAGCGAGACCCAGTACTTC. Its translation is CASSFGGASETQYF.

This chain connects TRBV6-5 to TRBJ2-7, with unresolved D. Germline lookup yields CDR1 MNHEY and CDR2 SVGAGI. Deletions cut 0 bases from V and 3 bases from J, with 9 bases between. The CDR3 runs to 14 residues. For the CDR3, the DNA is TGTGCCAGCAGTTACTCGAAGGTGGGCTACGAGCAGTACTTC. Protein product: CASSYSKVGYEQYF.

The V call is TRBV9, the J call TRBJ2-7; D may match TRBD1 or TRBD2 (5 bases each). The V end was cut by 4 bases, the J end by 7 bases, with 18 bases between. This CDR3 has 14 amino acids. CDR1 and CDR2 from the germline V gene are SGDLS and YYNGEE. The CDR3 DNA is TGTGCCAGCAGCCCCCACAGGCAGGGCGGGGAGCAGTACTTC. Encoded protein: CASSPHRQGGEQYF.

This clone was seen a single time. V gene TRBV7-2 combines with J gene TRBJ2-7; D is undetermined. The CDR3 is made up of 13 amino acids. Germline assignment: CDR1 SGHTA and CDR2 FQGNSA. The germline V and J ends were trimmed by 3 bases and 0 bases, with 6 bases remaining between them. The CDR3 sequence: CASSFGSSYEQYF. CDR3 bases: TGTGCCAGCAGCTTTGGGTCCTCCTACGAGCAGTACTTC. Using reference TRBV7-2 and TRBJ2-7 for the parts outside the CDR3, the full variable domain is GAGVSQSPSNKVTEKGKDVELRCDPISGHTALYWYRQSLGQGLEFLIYFQGNSAPDKSGLPSDRFSAERTGGSVSTLTIQRTQQEDSAVYLCASSFGSSYEQYFGPGTRLTVT.

The V and J genes are TRBV7-8 and TRBJ2-5, with TRBD1 matching 8 bases. J gave up 3 bases and V 2 bases, and 2 bases lay outside the gene matches. Germline V gives CDR1 SGHVS, CDR2 FQNEAQ. This CDR3 has 14 amino acids. The CDR3: CASSLSTGEETQYF. The CDR3, as DNA: TGTGCCAGCAGCTTATCGACAGGGGAAGAGACCCAGTACTTC.

The chain uses TRBV11-1 and TRBJ2-4, with D unresolved. Per germline, CDR1 SGHAT and CDR2 FQDESV (reference sequence). The germline V and J ends were trimmed by 4 bases and 1 base, with 11 bases remaining between them. This CDR3 is built from 15 residues. The CDR3 region has the DNA TGTGCCAGCAGCTCTCGGAGCCTCGCCAAAAACATTCAGTACTTC. It translates to CASSSRSLAKNIQYF.

V and J are TRBV19 and TRBJ2-7, with D tentatively TRBD1 (5 bases). The CDR3 runs to 14 residues. Germline V lookup: CDR1 LNHDA, CDR2 SQIVND (reference sequence). V lost 1 base and J lost 3, with 10 bases in between. The CDR3 is CASSIGAGFYEQYF. The CDR3 DNA follows: TGTGCCAGTAGTATAGGGGCAGGGTTCTACGAGCAGTACTTC.

The rearrangement links TRBV7-9 to TRBJ1-1; D gene ambiguous. V lost 0 bases and J lost 11, with 13 bases in between. CDR1 is SEHNR, CDR2 FQNEAQ, per germline (reference sequence). The CDR3 spans 13 residues. The CDR3 DNA reads as TGTGCCAGCAGCTTAGCGCCAGTAAGCGGCGCTTTCTTT. Its translation is CASSLAPVSGAFF.

This clone was seen a handful of times. The CDR3: CASSNRLAGGYEQYF. The CDR3 nucleotides are TGTGCCAGTAGCAACAGACTAGCGGGAGGCTACGAGCAGTACTTC. The chain joins TRBV19 to TRBJ2-7; 13 nucleotides agree with TRBD2. Trimming at V came to 6 bases and at J to 3 bases, leaving 5 bases not matched to a gene. Germline CDR1 and CDR2: LNHDA and SQIVND (reference sequence). The CDR3 runs to 15 residues.

V usage is TRBV4-2 and J usage is TRBJ2-3, with D possibly TRBD2 on 6 matching bases. The CDR3 loop spans 17 amino acids. CDR1 LGHNA and CDR2 YNFKEQ come from the germline V gene. V lost 4 bases and J lost 6, with 23 bases in between. CDR3 coding DNA: TGTGCCAGCAGCCCAAACAGCGGGCCCACTTGGAACGATACGCAGTATTTT. Translated, it gives CASSPNSGPTWNDTQYF.

The chain links TRBV6-5 to TRBJ1-1; no clear D. Trimming took off 5 bases at V and 1 base at J, with 11 bases between the two ends. Germline CDR1 reads MNHEY; CDR2 reads SVGAGI. The CDR3 sequence is 14 residues long. The CDR3 reads CASSPTQWNTEAFF. The CDR3 DNA follows: TGTGCCAGCAGTCCCACCCAGTGGAACACTGAAGCTTTCTTT.

This clone appeared once. The chain recombines TRBV19 with TRBJ2-1; D is ambiguous. Germline-derived CDR1 and CDR2 are LNHDA and SQIVND (reference sequence). The CDR3 contains 13 residues. V lost 5 bases to trimming and J lost 6 bases, with 11 bases between them. The DNA for the CDR3 is TGTGCCAGTAGTGGGATAGCTCCCAATGAGCAGTTCTTC. Amino acids: CASSGIAPNEQFF.

This clone has just one count. The chain couples TRBV28 to TRBJ1-6; D might be TRBD1 (6 bases). CDR1 and CDR2 from the germline V gene are MDHEN and SYDVKM. This CDR3 is built from 15 residues. With 1 base removed from V and 7 bases from J, the gap between germline ends came to 11 bases. The CDR3 DNA is TGTGCCAGCAGTTTATTTTTAACAGGGAATTCACCCCTCCACTTT. This codes for CASSLFLTGNSPLHF.

This clone came up once. The V gene is TRBV9, the J gene TRBJ1-4; D perhaps matches TRBD1 (5 bases). Deletions cut 3 bases from V and 2 bases from J, with 17 bases between. The CDR3 totals 17 residues. Germline V CDR1 and CDR2: SGDLS, YYNGEE. CDR3 sequence: CASSARGGAATNEKLFF. DNA for the CDR3: TGTGCCAGCAGCGCCCGAGGCGGGGCAGCCACTAATGAAAAACTGTTTTTT.

The rearrangement uses TRBV9 and TRBJ1-1, with 8 bases matching TRBD1. The CDR3 loop spans 19 amino acids. Unmatched junction bases numbered 15, after V lost 2 bases and J lost 0 bases. Per the germline V gene, CDR1 is SGDLS and CDR2 is YYNGEE. CDR3 region: CASSVLTGERSSMNTEAFF. The DNA of the CDR3 is TGTGCCAGCAGCGTGTTGACAGGGGAAAGAAGCAGTATGAACACTGAAGCTTTCTTT.

The chain joins TRBV25-1 to TRBJ1-6; D gene ambiguous. Per the germline V gene, CDR1 is MGHDK and CDR2 is SYGVNS. The CDR3 totals 12 residues. Between the trimmed V and J ends, which lost 1 base and 9 bases, there was a span of 4 bases. In DNA form, the CDR3 reads TGTGCCAGCAGTGAATTGAGTTCACCCCTCCACTTT. It yields the protein CASSELSSPLHF.

The CDR3 DNA reads as TGCGCCAGCAGCTTGGTTGGCAGGGGTTGGGAGCAGTACTTC. This sequence encodes CASSLVGRGWEQYF. The chain employs TRBV5-1 and TRBJ2-7; D is perhaps TRBD1 (6 bases). Germline-derived CDR1 and CDR2 are SGHRS and YFSETQ. This CDR3 is 14 amino acids long. V lost 0 bases and J 7 bases, leaving 14 bases between the germline ends.

CDR3 loop: CASSFEGTRNQPQHF. DNA for the CDR3: TGTGCCAGCAGTTTCGAAGGTACTCGCAATCAGCCCCAGCATTTT. J is TRBJ1-5 and V is TRBV28; D is unclear. The length of the CDR3 is 15 residues. Trimming stripped 3 bases from V and 2 bases from J, with 11 bases between. CDR1 and CDR2 from the germline V gene are MDHEN and SYDVKM.